A selection of T cell receptor beta chains follows, all from one sample in a study of blood T cell repertoires in COVID-19. The method was immunoSEQ multiplex PCR; TCRdb's version includes in-frame clones alone and lacks a portion of them. The sample carries 150,000 to 200,000 clones, 75% to 90% recorded once. The sample comprised peripheral blood. The receptors were sampled from a human donor with acute or convalescent COVID-19. The donor label of this sample is uncertain. The CDR3 runs from the conserved cysteine through the conserved F or W. Fields, in order: V gene, J gene, D gene, clone size, CDR3 DNA, CDR3 protein. The D gene is left open where the match is weak. Clone size is not always given. Where it is, it says once, few, many or a class for expanded clones.

TRBV3-1/TRBV3-2	TRBJ1-2	NA	NA	TGTGCCAGCAGCCAGACAGGTGGCTACACCTTC	CASSQTGGYTF
TRBV5-1	TRBJ1-2	NA	NA	TGCGCCAGCAGCTTGGACAGGGACTATGGCTACACCTTC	CASSLDRDYGYTF
TRBV30	TRBJ2-7	TRBD2	NA	TGTGCCTGGAGTGTACAGCGGGGATCCTACGAGCAGTACTTC	CAWSVQRGSYEQYF
TRBV7-9	TRBJ1-3	NA	NA	TGTGCCAGCAGCTTTCTGGACAGCTCTGGAAACACCATATATTTT	CASSFLDSSGNTIYF
TRBV9	TRBJ2-7	NA	few	TGTGCCAGCAGCGTAGCTTGGCATCCCCTCTACGAGCAGTACTTC	CASSVAWHPLYEQYF
TRBV7-9	TRBJ1-2	TRBD1	NA	TGTGCCAGCAGCTTAGTAGGCGGCCAGGGGGTTGGCTACACCTTC	CASSLVGGQGVGYTF
TRBV10-1	TRBJ2-1	TRBD2	NA	TGCGCCAGCAGAATGGGGCGCGGGGGGGGTATGAGCTCCTACAATGAGCAGTTCTTC	CASRMGRGGGMSSYNEQFF
TRBV5-1	TRBJ1-2	NA	NA	TGCGCCAGCAGCCCTTCGGGAGACAACTATGGCTACACCTTC	CASSPSGDNYGYTF
TRBV7-9	TRBJ2-2	TRBD1	NA	TGTGCCAGCACCCCCTGGAGGACAGGGGGAACCGGGGAGCTGTTTTTT	CASTPWRTGGTGELFF
TRBV6-1	TRBJ1-2	NA	NA	TGTGCCAGCAGTGAAGCAAAGACTGTTAGCTTC	CASSEAKTVSF
TRBV28	TRBJ1-5	NA	NA	TGTGCCAGCAGTCCGACAGTTTCTTATCAGCCCCAGCATTTT	CASSPTVSYQPQHF
TRBV5-8	TRBJ1-2	TRBD1	once	TGTGCCAGCAGCCCTAGGGTGGTGGGACAGGGGGCAAGGAATGGCTACACCTTC	CASSPRVVGQGARNGYTF
TRBV11-2	TRBJ2-1	TRBD2	NA	TGTGCCAGCAGCCGCCCTAGCGGGGGTCACAATGAGCAGTTCTTC	CASSRPSGGHNEQFF
TRBV10-2	TRBJ1-1	NA	NA	TGCGCCAGCAGTGACCGAGGAACTGAAGCTTTCTTT	CASSDRGTEAFF
TRBV27	TRBJ1-1	TRBD1	NA	TGTGCCAGCAGTCCTTGGACAGGGAGGAACACTGAAGCTTTCTTT	CASSPWTGRNTEAFF
TRBV20-1	TRBJ1-2	NA	NA	TGCAGTGCTAGTAGGGGGAGAGGGTCGGACGGCTACACCTTC	CSASRGRGSDGYTF
TRBV7-3	TRBJ2-2	TRBD2	once	TGTGCCAGCAGCTATTCCCGGACTAGCGGGGGTAACCTTAACACCGGGGAGCTGTTTTTT	CASSYSRTSGGNLNTGELFF
TRBV5-5	TRBJ2-1	TRBD1	NA	TGTGCCAGCAGCTGGGGGACAGGGGCCCGGAATGAGCAGTTCTTC	CASSWGTGARNEQFF
TRBV13	TRBJ1-1	NA	once	TGTGCCAGCAGCTTTTTCGGGGGAGCCAACACTGAAGCTTTCTTT	CASSFFGGANTEAFF
TRBV20-1	TRBJ1-1	NA	NA	TGCAGTGCTAGAGGAGAAGCCGAAGCTTTCTTT	CSARGEAEAFF
TRBV19	TRBJ1-1	TRBD1	NA	TGTGCCAGTAGTACGGGACAGGGGGAAGCTTTCTTT	CASSTGQGEAFF
TRBV7-3	TRBJ2-7	NA	NA	TGTGCTTCTGGGTTGGAGCCCGGACTCGAGCAGTACTTC	CASGLEPGLEQYF